The rows below give T cell receptor beta chains drawn from one sample of a study of blood T cell repertoires in COVID-19. Some clones are missing from TCRdb's copy, which holds only in-frame ones; the method was immunoSEQ multiplex PCR. The sample has about 530,000 clones, about 89% seen once. The source material was peripheral blood. These TCRs come from a woman aged 45-65 years with COVID-19, enrolled during active disease. Both conserved end residues are part of each CDR3. Some rows have no size entry. The others give once, few or many, or a class for an expanded clone.

j_gene: TRBJ1-4; v_gene: TRBV10-3; abundance: NA; len: 17; CDR3aa: CAISETGGLGTNEKLFF
j_gene: TRBJ1-1; v_gene: TRBV2; abundance: once; len: 15; CDR3aa: CASSSGTGGNTEAFF
j_gene: TRBJ2-3; v_gene: TRBV29-1; abundance: NA; len: 13; CDR3aa: CSVDGGVSDTQYF
j_gene: TRBJ2-7; v_gene: TRBV5-1; abundance: once; len: 14; CDR3aa: CASSDGQPKRTEYF
j_gene: TRBJ2-7; v_gene: TRBV3-1/TRBV3-2; abundance: NA; len: 17; CDR3aa: CASSGALLKGRPYEQYF
j_gene: TRBJ1-1; v_gene: TRBV7-2; abundance: NA; len: 14; CDR3aa: CASSSQGMNTEAFF
j_gene: TRBJ1-1; v_gene: TRBV19; abundance: NA; len: 14; CDR3aa: CASRLGGAGTEAFF
j_gene: TRBJ2-3; v_gene: TRBV2; abundance: NA; len: 14; CDR3aa: CASSETRITDTQYF
j_gene: TRBJ2-3; v_gene: TRBV9; abundance: once; len: 16; CDR3aa: CASSVLTAGGTDTQYF
j_gene: TRBJ2-1; v_gene: TRBV18; abundance: NA; len: 18; CDR3aa: CASSPPGLAGENYNEQFF
j_gene: TRBJ2-5; v_gene: TRBV5-1; abundance: NA; len: 16; CDR3aa: CASSLGLAIVGETQYF
j_gene: TRBJ1-1; v_gene: TRBV29-1; abundance: NA; len: 13; CDR3aa: CSVEGAGNTEAFF
j_gene: TRBJ2-7; v_gene: TRBV2; abundance: NA; len: 13; CDR3aa: CASSDDRALEQYF
j_gene: TRBJ2-1; v_gene: TRBV6-5; abundance: NA; len: 13; CDR3aa: CASSSGGRNEQFF
j_gene: TRBJ1-6; v_gene: TRBV13; abundance: once; len: 15; CDR3aa: CASSHGQGFSSPLHF
j_gene: TRBJ1-2; v_gene: TRBV7-3; abundance: NA; len: 13; CDR3aa: CASSSGGDYGYTF
j_gene: TRBJ1-4; v_gene: TRBV19; abundance: NA; len: 17; CDR3aa: CASSKSGRGDRGEKLFF
j_gene: TRBJ2-5; v_gene: TRBV12-5; abundance: NA; len: 16; CDR3aa: CASGLVAGGPQETQYF
j_gene: TRBJ1-2; v_gene: TRBV3-1/TRBV3-2; abundance: NA; len: 13; CDR3aa: CASSQGRIYGYTF
j_gene: TRBJ2-3; v_gene: TRBV7-9; abundance: NA; len: 15; CDR3aa: CASSPGTASTDTQYF
j_gene: TRBJ1-6; v_gene: TRBV3-1/TRBV3-2; abundance: NA; len: 14; CDR3aa: CASSQPGYDSPLHF
j_gene: TRBJ2-7; v_gene: TRBV27; abundance: NA; len: 14; CDR3aa: CASSPSKTGYEQYF
j_gene: TRBJ1-1; v_gene: TRBV7-9; abundance: NA; len: 11; CDR3aa: CASPQGTEAFF
j_gene: TRBJ2-1; v_gene: TRBV2; abundance: few; len: 15; CDR3aa: CASSVGQGTAREQFF
j_gene: TRBJ1-1; v_gene: TRBV2; abundance: NA; len: 13; CDR3aa: CASMQGSGTEAFF
j_gene: TRBJ1-5; v_gene: TRBV7-8; abundance: NA; len: 14; CDR3aa: CASSLRGRGQPQHF
j_gene: TRBJ1-1; v_gene: TRBV9; abundance: few; len: 16; CDR3aa: CASSVDWTGTNTEAFF
j_gene: TRBJ2-2; v_gene: TRBV5-1; abundance: few; len: 14; CDR3aa: CASRLRAGTGELFF
j_gene: TRBJ1-1; v_gene: TRBV6-6; abundance: few; len: 13; CDR3aa: CASSYSANTEAFF
j_gene: TRBJ1-5; v_gene: TRBV27; abundance: NA; len: 15; CDR3aa: CASSLVAGKGQPQHF
j_gene: TRBJ2-7; v_gene: TRBV2; abundance: NA; len: 14; CDR3aa: CASTPGGNQGEQYF
j_gene: TRBJ1-2; v_gene: TRBV29-1; abundance: many; len: 12; CDR3aa: CSVSGGNYGYTF
j_gene: TRBJ1-6; v_gene: TRBV5-1; abundance: few; len: 15; CDR3aa: CASSLFFGVNSPLHF
j_gene: TRBJ1-4; v_gene: TRBV9; abundance: NA; len: 15; CDR3aa: CASSRQGKGREKLFF
j_gene: TRBJ2-7; v_gene: TRBV5-1; abundance: NA; len: 15; CDR3aa: CASSLVTGPIYEQYF
j_gene: TRBJ2-5; v_gene: TRBV24-1; abundance: NA; len: 13; CDR3aa: CATRDSGQETQYF
j_gene: TRBJ1-5; v_gene: TRBV2; abundance: NA; len: 12; CDR3aa: CASSVEDQPQHF
j_gene: TRBJ1-5; v_gene: TRBV19; abundance: NA; len: 15; CDR3aa: CASSIGGQPNQPQHF
j_gene: TRBJ1-5; v_gene: TRBV5-5; abundance: NA; len: 15; CDR3aa: CASSLGAGGNQPQHF
j_gene: TRBJ1-2; v_gene: TRBV6-6; abundance: NA; len: 14; CDR3aa: CASSYSTPDYGYTF
j_gene: TRBJ2-2; v_gene: TRBV24-1; abundance: once; len: 16; CDR3aa: CATSERRGVSTGELFF
j_gene: TRBJ1-5; v_gene: TRBV3-1/TRBV3-2; abundance: NA; len: 14; CDR3aa: CASSRPGSNQPQHF
j_gene: TRBJ1-5; v_gene: TRBV28; abundance: once; len: 16; CDR3aa: CASSLSRPRGNQPQHF
j_gene: TRBJ1-1; v_gene: TRBV6-4; abundance: NA; len: 13; CDR3aa: CASSDEMNTEAFF
j_gene: TRBJ1-1; v_gene: TRBV12-3/TRBV12-4; abundance: NA; len: 13; CDR3aa: CASNHNKNTEAFF
j_gene: TRBJ1-5; v_gene: TRBV2; abundance: NA; len: 13; CDR3aa: CASRGQGNQPQHF
j_gene: TRBJ2-7; v_gene: TRBV3-1/TRBV3-2; abundance: NA; len: 16; CDR3aa: CASSQVPSVAGVEQYF